Below are 24 T cell receptor beta chains sequenced from a single sample in a study of blood T cell repertoires in COVID-19. Generated by immunoSEQ multiplex PCR, the TCRdb table keeps only in-frame clones and is missing some. There are about 82,000 clones in the sample; around 83% occur only once, and about 18% lies in the top ten. Sequences were obtained from peripheral blood. All receptors derive from an older woman with acute or convalescent COVID-19.

V and J are TRBV3-1 (or the pseudogene TRBV3-2) and TRBJ1-6; TRBD1 matches at 9 bases. CDR3 length: 14 residues. J was trimmed by 8 bases and V by 4 bases; bases with no gene match: 3. Germline V CDR1 and CDR2: LGHDT, YNNKEL (reference sequence). This chain's CDR3 is CASSRGQGYSPLHF. DNA for the CDR3: TGTGCCAGCAGCCGGGGACAGGGATATTCACCCCTCCACTTT.

Note on this clone: The identical CDR3 is also encoded by other nucleotide sequences in the sample. The genes are TRBV3-1 (or the pseudogene TRBV3-2) and TRBJ2-1; 11 bases are a match to TRBD2. V lost 4 bases and J lost 4; bases outside the gene matches: 3. The V gene's germline CDR1 is LGHDT and CDR2 YNNKEL (reference sequence). This CDR3 is built from 15 residues. CDR3 DNA: TGTGCCAGCAGCCCCTCTAGCGGGGGGTACAATGAGCAGTTCTTC. Amino acids: CASSPSSGGYNEQFF.

The rearrangement uses TRBV7-3 and TRBJ1-2, with a weak D call TRBD1 (5 bases). The CDR3 contains 13 residues. In germline, CDR1 is SGHTA, CDR2 FQGTGA. The ends were cut back, 6 bases at V and 6 bases at J, with 14 bases in the middle. As DNA, the CDR3 is TGTGCCAGCAGTCCGGGCAGGGAGGATGGCTACACCTTC. It encodes CASSPGREDGYTF. The full variable domain, its missing parts supplied by reference TRBV7-3 and TRBJ1-2, is GAGVSQTPSNKVTEKGKYVELRCDPISGHTALYWYRQSLGQGPEFLIYFQGTGAADDSGLPNDRFFAVRPEGSVSTLKIQRTERGDSAVYLCASSPGREDGYTFGSGTRLTVV.

This chain joins TRBV7-3 and TRBJ1-2; D is unresolved. The CDR3 has 13 residues. The ends were cut back, 0 bases at V and 10 bases at J, with 12 bases in the middle. The V gene's germline CDR1 is SGHTA and CDR2 FQGTGA. CDR3 DNA: TGTGCCAGCAGCTTAACTCCGCGGGGTCCCTACACCTTC. As protein: CASSLTPRGPYTF.

The chain couples TRBV7-6 to TRBJ1-2, with D tentatively TRBD1 (5 bases). From germline, CDR1 is SGHVS and CDR2 FNYEAQ. V was cut by 1 base and J by 0 bases, with 12 bases left in between. The length of the CDR3 is 16 residues. This CDR3 is CASSLDRPPANYGYTF. The CDR3 bases are TGTGCCAGCAGCTTAGACAGGCCCCCAGCTAACTATGGCTACACCTTC.

The chain links TRBV27 to TRBJ1-5, with TRBD1 matching 7 bases. Germline lookup yields CDR1 MNHEY and CDR2 SMNVEV (reference sequence). The V gene end was trimmed by 3 bases and the J gene end by 1 base; junction bases not matched to a gene: 6. The CDR3 sequence is 16 residues long. CDR3 nucleotides: TGTGCCAGCAGTTTCGGGTCCAGGGGGAGCAATCAGCCCCAGCATTTT. Amino acid sequence: CASSFGSRGSNQPQHF.

The genes are TRBV5-8 and TRBJ1-2; TRBD1 matches 10 bases. This CDR3 spans 14 amino acids. V was pared by 0 bases and J by 7 bases, with 3 bases of the junction left unmatched. Germline assignment: CDR1 SGHTS and CDR2 YDEGEE. CDR3 region: CASSLGGQGSGYTF. The CDR3 nucleotides are TGTGCCAGCAGCTTGGGGGGACAGGGGTCTGGCTACACCTTC.

In its sample, this clone was seen once. The chain carries TRBV7-2 and TRBJ2-7; no clear D gene. The ends were cut back, 1 base at V and 1 base at J, with 14 bases in the middle. CDR1 and CDR2 (germline): SGHTA, FQGNSA. The CDR3 contains 16 residues. CDR3 nucleotide sequence: TGTGCCAGCAGCTTAGTCTCCACAGCCCAATCCTACGAGCAGTACTTC. It translates to CASSLVSTAQSYEQYF. Variable domain in full (rest from reference TRBV7-2 and TRBJ2-7): GAGVSQSPSNKVTEKGKDVELRCDPISGHTALYWYRQSLGQGLEFLIYFQGNSAPDKSGLPSDRFSAERTGGSVSTLTIQRTQQEDSAVYLCASSLVSTAQSYEQYFGPGTRLTVT.

The chain carries TRBV3-1 (or the pseudogene TRBV3-2) and TRBJ1-1, with 7 nucleotides matching TRBD1. The V segment lost 7 bases and the J segment 2 bases; nucleotides outside the gene matches: 10. Germline V gene data show CDR1 as LGHDT and CDR2 as YNNKEL (reference sequence). The CDR3 is 15 amino acids. CDR3 sequence reads: CASTTTGTANTEAFF. DNA for the CDR3: TGTGCCAGCACTACCACCGGGACAGCTAACACTGAAGCTTTCTTT.

This chain uses TRBV18 with TRBJ1-5; D is undetermined. This CDR3 is built from 14 residues. Deletions cut 3 bases from V and 4 bases from J, with 10 bases between. From germline, CDR1 is KGHSH and CDR2 LQKENI. The CDR3 is CASSPGARNQPQHF. The CDR3 DNA reads as TGTGCCAGCTCACCGGGAGCGAGGAATCAGCCCCAGCATTTT.

With respect to this clone: This same CDR3 is encoded by further DNA sequences in the sample. J is TRBJ2-3 and V is TRBV7-3, with 8 positions matching TRBD2. V trimming: 5 bases; J trimming: 0 bases; junction bases outside the gene matches: 4. CDR1 is SGHTA, CDR2 FQGTGA, per germline. The CDR3 totals 15 residues. The CDR3, as DNA: TGTGCCAGCAGCCGGGCGGGGGGTAGCACAGATACGCAGTATTTT. It yields the protein CASSRAGGSTDTQYF. The full variable domain, in which reference TRBV7-3 and TRBJ2-3 provide the parts outside the CDR3, is GAGVSQTPSNKVTEKGKYVELRCDPISGHTALYWYRQSLGQGPEFLIYFQGTGAADDSGLPNDRFFAVRPEGSVSTLKIQRTERGDSAVYLCASSRAGGSTDTQYFGPGTRLTVL.

The CDR3 region has the DNA TGTGCCAGCAGCTGGACATTGAACACCGGGGAGCTGTTTTTT. Its protein is CASSWTLNTGELFF. This chain links TRBV11-3 with TRBJ2-2; maybe TRBD1 (5 bases). Trimming shortened V by 4 bases and J by 1 base, and 7 bases separated the two germline ends. The CDR3 is made up of 14 amino acids. In germline, CDR1 is SGHNT, CDR2 YENEEA.

This chain joins TRBV30 and TRBJ2-1, with D unclear. Per germline, CDR1 GTSNPN and CDR2 SVGIG (reference sequence). V was pared by 2 bases and J by 0 bases, with 17 bases between. The CDR3 has 17 amino acids. The DNA for the CDR3 is TGTGCCTGGAGTCCACGCCTCCACGTCGGCTCCTACAATGAGCAGTTCTTC. Its translation is CAWSPRLHVGSYNEQFF.

V usage is TRBV11-3 and J usage is TRBJ2-3; D might be TRBD2 (7 bases). Germline-derived CDR1 and CDR2 are SGHNT and YENEEA. CDR3 length: 15 amino acids. Trimming took off 5 bases at V and 1 base at J, with 13 bases between the two ends. The CDR3 DNA reads as TGTGCCAGCAGCAAGGGGGGGCTAGGCACAGATACGCAGTATTTT. Protein: CASSKGGLGTDTQYF.

CDR3 sequence: CASSLDRASYTF. The CDR3 DNA is TGTGCCAGCAGCTTGGACAGGGCATCCTACACCTTC. The chain is built from TRBV5-4 and TRBJ1-2; maybe TRBD1 (6 bases). The length of the CDR3 is 12 residues. CDR1 is SGHNT, CDR2 YYREEE, per germline (reference sequence). V lost 0 bases to trimming and J lost 10 bases, with 10 bases between them.

This clone came up once. The J gene is TRBJ2-5, the V gene TRBV11-3, with D possibly matching TRBD2 (5 bases). Trimming shortened V by 1 base and J by 10 bases, and 10 bases separated the two germline ends. The germline gives CDR1 SGHNT, CDR2 YENEEA. The CDR3 runs 12 residues. CDR3 DNA sequence: TGTGCCAGCAGCTTAGGCGCTGGGAGCCAGTACTTC. This codes for CASSLGAGSQYF.

V gene TRBV5-6 combines with J gene TRBJ2-1; maybe TRBD1 (5 bases). The V end lost 3 bases, the J end lost 9 bases, and 13 bases lay between the germline ends. The CDR3 length is 13 residues. Per germline, CDR1 SGHDT and CDR2 YYEEEE. The CDR3 sequence: CASSSRESSEQFF. CDR3 DNA: TGTGCCAGCAGCTCCAGGGAATCTAGTGAGCAGTTCTTC. The full variable domain, completed using reference TRBV5-6 and TRBJ2-1, is DAGVTQSPTHLIKTRGQQVTLRCSPKSGHDTVSWYQQALGQGPQFIFQYYEEEERQRGNFPDRFSGHQFPNYSSELNVNALLLGDSALYLCASSSRESSEQFFGPGTRLTVL.

The chain couples TRBV29-1 to TRBJ1-3; the match to TRBD1 covers 8 bases. Trimming took 0 bases from V and 2 from J; bases not matched to a gene: 0. This CDR3 spans 14 amino acids. Germline loops: CDR1 SQVTM, CDR2 ANQGSEA. CDR3 coding DNA: TGCAGCGTTGAAGAGACAGGGGCTGGAAACACCATATATTTT. It encodes CSVEETGAGNTIYF.

The V gene is TRBV7-2, the J gene TRBJ2-5; D is unresolved. The CDR3 spans 12 residues. Looked up from germline, CDR1 is SGHTA and CDR2 is FQGNSA. The germline V and J ends were trimmed by 5 bases and 6 bases, with 10 bases remaining between them. The CDR3 bases are TGTGCCAGCAGCCCATCCTATCAGACCCAGTACTTC. It translates to CASSPSYQTQYF.

The chain has TRBV6-5 and TRBJ1-6; D perhaps matches TRBD1 (6 bases). CDR1 MNHEY and CDR2 SVGAGI come from the germline V gene. V was shortened by 7 bases and J by 0 bases, with 10 bases between the two germline ends. There are 15 residues in the CDR3. CDR3: CASKRGSSYNSPLHF. The CDR3 nucleotides read TGTGCCAGCAAAAGGGGGAGCTCCTATAATTCACCCCTCCACTTT.

This clone was recorded only once. The chain is built from TRBV5-6 and TRBJ1-2; no clear D. The germline gives CDR1 SGHDT, CDR2 YYEEEE. There are 13 residues in the CDR3. Trimming removed 0 bases from V and 2 bases from J, with 5 bases in between. CDR3 bases: TGTGCCAGCAGCTTGGAACGGAACTATGGCTACACCTTC. Encoded protein: CASSLERNYGYTF.

The chain has TRBV11-3 and TRBJ2-7, with 9 bases identical to TRBD1. CDR3 length: 16 residues. V was pared by 5 bases and J by 3 bases, with 11 bases of the junction left unmatched. CDR1 is SGHNT, CDR2 YENEEA, per germline. The CDR3 region has the DNA TGTGCCAGCAGCGATAGGGGGACGGACAGGGGCTACGAGCAGTACTTC. It codes for CASSDRGTDRGYEQYF.

The chain links TRBV5-6 to TRBJ1-5, with 7 nucleotides matching TRBD1. Germline V gene lookup returns CDR1 SGHDT and CDR2 YYEEEE. The CDR3 loop spans 15 amino acids. V dropped 1 base and J dropped 11; count of bases not matched to a gene: 12. CDR3 DNA: TGTGCCAGCAGCTTGACAGGGGCAATCGGTGATTCCCAGCATTTT. Translation gives CASSLTGAIGDSQHF.

This chain uses TRBV6-5 with TRBJ2-1; the D gene is possibly TRBD2 (5 bases). The V and J ends lost 5 bases and 4 bases respectively, with 15 bases between them. CDR3 size: 15 residues. Germline V gives CDR1 MNHEY, CDR2 SVGAGI. CDR3 DNA: TGTGCCAGCAGTATAGCGTCACCCGAGTACAATGAGCAGTTCTTC. Encoded protein: CASSIASPEYNEQFF.